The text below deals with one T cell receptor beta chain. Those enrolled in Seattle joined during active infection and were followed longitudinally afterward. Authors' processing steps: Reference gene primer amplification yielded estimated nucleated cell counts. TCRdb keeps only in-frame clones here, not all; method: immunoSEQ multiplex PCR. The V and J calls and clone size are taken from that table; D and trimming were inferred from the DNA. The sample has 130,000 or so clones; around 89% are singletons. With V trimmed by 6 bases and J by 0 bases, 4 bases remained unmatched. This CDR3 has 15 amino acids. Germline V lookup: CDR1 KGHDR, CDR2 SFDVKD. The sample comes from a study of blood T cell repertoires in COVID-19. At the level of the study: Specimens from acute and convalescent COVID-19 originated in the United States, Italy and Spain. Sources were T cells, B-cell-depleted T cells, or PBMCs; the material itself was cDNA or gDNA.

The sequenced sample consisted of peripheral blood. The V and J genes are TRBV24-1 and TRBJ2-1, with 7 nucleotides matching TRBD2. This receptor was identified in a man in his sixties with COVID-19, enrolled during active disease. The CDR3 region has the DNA TGTGCCACCAGTTCTAGCGGCAGCTCCTACAATGAGCAGTTCTTC. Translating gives CATSSSGSSYNEQFF.